These 21 T cell receptor beta chains share one sample of origin, sequenced in a study of cytomegalovirus exposure and HLA in healthy donors. Vbeta (60) and Jbeta (13) primers were used in the PCR. TCRdb's copy holds only in-frame clones and misses some; the assay was immunoSEQ multiplex PCR. The table includes over 150,000 clones, roughly 76% detected once. The specimen sequenced was PBMCs. These TCRs come from a woman in her 50s in good health and CMV-seronegative.

The table lists this clone with a few counts. The V and J genes are TRBV30 and TRBJ2-7; maybe TRBD2 (5 bases). In germline, CDR1 is GTSNPN, CDR2 SVGIG (reference sequence). V was pared by 0 bases and J by 7 bases, with 7 bases between. There are 11 residues in the CDR3. This CDR3 is CAWSVPGEQYF. In DNA form, the CDR3 reads TGTGCCTGGAGTGTTCCGGGAGAGCAGTACTTC.

This clone was seen a few times. The CDR3 spells CAWTRAGGELFF. Written as DNA, the CDR3 is TGTGCCTGGACCCGGGCGGGCGGGGAGCTGTTTTTT. The V and J genes are TRBV30 and TRBJ2-2; D possibly corresponds to TRBD2 (5 bases). V was pared by 4 bases and J by 7 bases, with 10 bases between. The V gene's germline CDR1 is GTSNPN and CDR2 SVGIG (reference sequence). The CDR3 is 12 residues long.

The V gene is TRBV9, the J gene TRBJ1-4; the D gene is possibly TRBD1 (5 bases). Germline CDR1 reads SGDLS; CDR2 reads YYNGEE. V was clipped by 1 base and J by 6 bases, with 13 bases between them. This CDR3 has 15 residues. CDR3 coding DNA: TGTGCCAGCAGCGTACGGGCAGGGATGGATGAAAAACTGTTTTTT. Protein sequence: CASSVRAGMDEKLFF.

This chain joins TRBV4-3 and TRBJ2-5, with 7 bases aligning to TRBD2. There are 14 residues in the CDR3. J gave up 5 bases and V 0 bases, and 3 bases lay outside the gene matches. Germline values: CDR1 LGHNA, CDR2 YSLEER. The CDR3 sequence: CASSQDWGGETQYF. The CDR3, as DNA: TGCGCCAGCAGCCAAGACTGGGGGGGGGAGACCCAGTACTTC.

The chain combines TRBV18 with TRBJ1-2; 9 nucleotides line up with TRBD1. The V and J ends lost 2 bases and 2 bases, in that order; junction bases with no gene match: 9. Germline V lookup: CDR1 KGHSH, CDR2 LQKENI. This CDR3 is 17 amino acids long. In nucleotides, the CDR3 is TGTGCCAGCTCACCAGTAGCCACAGGGGGCTCCAACTATGGCTACACCTTC. Its protein product is CASSPVATGGSNYGYTF.

This CDR3 is CASSPREGSYEQYF. In nucleotides, the CDR3 is TGCGCCAGCAGCCCTAGGGAGGGCTCCTACGAGCAGTACTTC. The chain couples TRBV4-1 to TRBJ2-7; 7 bases align to TRBD2. V gave up 4 bases and J gave up 0 bases; unmatched junction bases: 3. The CDR3 totals 14 residues. CDR1 is MGHRA and CDR2 is YSYEKL in the germline V gene.

The chain is built from TRBV6-1 and TRBJ1-1; 8 bases align to TRBD1. V was pared by 5 bases and J by 4 bases, with 9 bases of the junction left unmatched. The CDR3 sequence is 15 residues long. Germline V lookup: CDR1 MNHNS, CDR2 SASEGT. The DNA of the CDR3 is TGTGCCAGCAGTCGCCTTGCAGGGGGCGGCACTGAAGCTTTCTTT. This sequence encodes CASSRLAGGGTEAFF.

This clone was found once. The CDR3 is CASSPLYNEQFF. The CDR3 DNA sequence: TGTGCCAGCAGTCCGCTATACAATGAGCAGTTCTTC. The J gene is TRBJ2-1, the V gene TRBV6-6; D unclear. Trimming removed 5 bases at V and 4 bases at J, with 6 bases between. The CDR3 covers 12 residues. Germline V gene lookup returns CDR1 MNHNY and CDR2 SVGAGI (reference sequence).

The V gene is TRBV7-8, the J gene TRBJ2-4; D may be TRBD1 (5 bases). Germline V gives CDR1 SGHVS, CDR2 FQNEAQ. The CDR3 covers 15 residues. V was clipped by 4 bases and J by 3 bases, with 13 bases between them. DNA of the CDR3: TGTGCCAGCAGCTCACCACAGGACCTCAAAAACATTCAGTACTTC. Protein: CASSSPQDLKNIQYF.

This clone was counted a single time. The chain joins TRBV5-4 to TRBJ1-3; D may be TRBD1 (5 bases). The CDR3 loop spans 14 amino acids. V gave up 5 bases and J gave up 4 bases, with 13 bases separating them. CDR1 and CDR2 from the germline V gene are SGHNT and YYREEE (reference sequence). CDR3 DNA: TGTGCCAGCAGGTCTATGGGGGGAGGAAACACCATATATTTT. It is translated as CASRSMGGGNTIYF.

The chain recombines TRBV15 with TRBJ1-5; no definite D call. CDR1 is LNHNV and CDR2 is YYDKDF in the germline V gene (reference sequence). The CDR3 totals 17 residues. V was clipped by 1 base and J by 0 bases, with 13 bases between them. The chain's CDR3 is CATSRVAGRVSNQPQHF. The DNA of the CDR3 is TGTGCCACCAGCAGAGTCGCGGGTCGGGTTAGCAATCAGCCCCAGCATTTT.

The chain joins TRBV4-1 to TRBJ2-7; 9 bases agree with TRBD1. The CDR3 length is 15 residues. Germline loops: CDR1 MGHRA, CDR2 YSYEKL. Trimming cost V 1 base and J 3 bases; bases outside gene matches: 4. Here the CDR3 reads CASSQGDRANYEQYF. CDR3 bases: TGCGCCAGCAGCCAAGGGGACAGGGCCAACTACGAGCAGTACTTC.

V is TRBV11-3 and J is TRBJ1-4; no definite D call. Trimming stripped 2 bases from V and 2 bases from J, with 3 bases between. The length of the CDR3 is 13 residues. Per germline, CDR1 SGHNT and CDR2 YENEEA. DNA of the CDR3: TGTGCCAGCAGCTTATCTACTAATGAAAAACTGTTTTTT. This encodes CASSLSTNEKLFF.

The V and J genes are TRBV4-3 and TRBJ2-2, with 9 bases that match TRBD2. This CDR3 region has 17 residues. CDR1 and CDR2 from the germline V gene are LGHNA and YSLEER. With V trimmed by 0 bases and J by 6 bases, 8 bases remained unmatched. For the CDR3, the DNA is TGCGCCAGCAGCCAAGATTCGGCTAGCGGGGCTTCCGGGGAGCTGTTTTTT. It specifies CASSQDSASGASGELFF.

The J gene is TRBJ2-1, the V gene TRBV19; D unresolved. CDR3 length: 14 residues. V was cut by 4 bases and J by 7 bases, with 14 bases left in between. CDR1 and CDR2 (germline): LNHDA, SQIVND (reference sequence). CDR3: CASSTPGIVNEQFF. The CDR3 bases are TGTGCCAGTAGTACCCCGGGTATAGTAAATGAGCAGTTCTTC.

The chain joins TRBV5-6 to TRBJ2-1; 9 bases agree with TRBD2. Germline assignment: CDR1 SGHDT and CDR2 YYEEEE. V gave up 5 bases and J gave up 3 bases; unmatched junction bases: 9. The CDR3 length is 16 residues. CDR3 loop: CASRKEPSGNYNEQFF. DNA for the CDR3: TGTGCCAGCAGGAAGGAACCTAGCGGGAACTACAATGAGCAGTTCTTC.

The chain uses TRBV5-1 and TRBJ2-5; 8 nucleotides match TRBD1. V lost 0 bases, J lost 6 bases, and 10 bases stayed unmatched. Germline V lookup: CDR1 SGHRS, CDR2 YFSETQ. The CDR3 contains 16 residues. CDR3 nucleotide sequence: TGCGCCAGCAGCTTGGAAGTCAGGGGGCGCGGGAAGACCCAGTACTTC. Translation: CASSLEVRGRGKTQYF.

The chain is built from TRBV21-1 and TRBJ2-5; the table's D call, TRBD1, has no DNA check behind it. TRBV21-1 is an annotated pseudogene. The CDR3 covers 14 residues. DNA for the CDR3: TGTGCCAACTCGAGGGACAGGGACGGAGAGACCCAGTACTTC. Translated: CANSRDRDGETQYF.

This chain links TRBV6-6 with TRBJ1-1; no firm D call. CDR3 size: 15 residues. Germline-derived CDR1 and CDR2 are MNHNY and SVGAGI (reference sequence). Trimming took off 4 bases at V and 6 bases at J, with 18 bases between the two ends. The CDR3 DNA sequence: TGTGCCAGCAGTTCCTCTGGACGGGGTGTCCCTGAAGCTTTCTTT. It codes for CASSSSGRGVPEAFF.

The chain links TRBV7-2 to TRBJ2-4, with D perhaps matching TRBD2 (6 bases). V was trimmed by 5 bases and J by 2 bases, leaving 10 bases between them. Germline CDR1 is SGHTA and CDR2 is FQGNSA. CDR3 size: 14 residues. This chain's CDR3 is CASSPGGSKNIQYF. The CDR3 coding sequence is TGTGCCAGCAGCCCCGGGGGTTCCAAAAACATTCAGTACTTC.

The V call is TRBV6-6, the J call TRBJ2-7; D is possibly TRBD1 (6 bases). CDR1 is MNHNY and CDR2 is SVGAGI in the germline V gene (reference sequence). The CDR3 has 15 residues. Trimming shortened V by 5 bases and J by 0 bases, and 14 bases separated the two germline ends. The CDR3 loop is CASSPSDSFSYEQYF. CDR3 DNA sequence: TGTGCCAGCAGTCCTTCGGACAGCTTCTCCTACGAGCAGTACTTC.